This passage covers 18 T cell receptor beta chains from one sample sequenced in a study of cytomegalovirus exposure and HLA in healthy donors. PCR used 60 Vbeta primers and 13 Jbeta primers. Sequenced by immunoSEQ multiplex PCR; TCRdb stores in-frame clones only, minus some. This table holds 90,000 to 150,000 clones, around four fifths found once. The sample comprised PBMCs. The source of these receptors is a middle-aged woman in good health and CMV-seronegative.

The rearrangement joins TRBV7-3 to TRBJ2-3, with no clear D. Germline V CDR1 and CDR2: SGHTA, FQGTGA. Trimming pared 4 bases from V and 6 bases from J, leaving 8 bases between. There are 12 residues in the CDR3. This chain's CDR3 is CASSSDGDTQYF. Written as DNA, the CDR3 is TGTGCCAGCAGCTCCGACGGGGATACGCAGTATTTT.

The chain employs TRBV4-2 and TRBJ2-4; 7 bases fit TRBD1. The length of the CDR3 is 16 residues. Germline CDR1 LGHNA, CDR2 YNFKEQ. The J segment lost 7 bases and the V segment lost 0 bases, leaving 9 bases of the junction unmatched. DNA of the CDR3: TGTGCCAGCAGCCAAGATCAGGGGGAACCCCTCAACATTCAGTACTTC. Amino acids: CASSQDQGEPLNIQYF.

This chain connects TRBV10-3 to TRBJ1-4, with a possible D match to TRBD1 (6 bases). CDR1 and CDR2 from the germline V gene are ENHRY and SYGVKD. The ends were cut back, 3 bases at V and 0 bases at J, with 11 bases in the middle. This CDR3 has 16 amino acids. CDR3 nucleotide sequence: TGTGCCATCAGTGACAGGGGATATACAACTAATGAAAAACTGTTTTTT. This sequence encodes CAISDRGYTTNEKLFF.

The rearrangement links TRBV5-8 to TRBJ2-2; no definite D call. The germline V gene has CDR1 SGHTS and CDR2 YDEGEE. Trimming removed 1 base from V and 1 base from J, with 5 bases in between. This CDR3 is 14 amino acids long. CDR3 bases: TGTGCCAGCAGCTTGATACTGAACACCGGGGAGCTGTTTTTT. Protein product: CASSLILNTGELFF.

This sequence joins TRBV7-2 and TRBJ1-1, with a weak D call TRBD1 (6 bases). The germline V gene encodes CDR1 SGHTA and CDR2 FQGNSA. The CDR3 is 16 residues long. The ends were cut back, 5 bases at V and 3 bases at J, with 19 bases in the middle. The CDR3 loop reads CASSGGTSAWDTEAFF. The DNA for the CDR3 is TGTGCCAGCAGCGGTGGGACATCGGCGTGGGACACTGAAGCTTTCTTT.

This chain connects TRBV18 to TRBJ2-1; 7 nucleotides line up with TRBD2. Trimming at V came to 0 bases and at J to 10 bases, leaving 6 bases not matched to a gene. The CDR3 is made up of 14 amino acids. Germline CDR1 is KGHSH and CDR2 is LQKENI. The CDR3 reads CASSPPGGSREQFF. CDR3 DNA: TGTGCCAGCTCACCACCGGGAGGGTCCCGGGAGCAGTTCTTC.

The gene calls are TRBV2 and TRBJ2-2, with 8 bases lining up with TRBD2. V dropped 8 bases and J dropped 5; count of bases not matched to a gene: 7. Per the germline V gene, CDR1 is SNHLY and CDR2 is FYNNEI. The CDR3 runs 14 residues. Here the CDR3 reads CASDSGRGTGELFF. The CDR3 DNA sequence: TGTGCCAGCGACAGCGGGAGAGGGACCGGGGAGCTGTTTTTT.

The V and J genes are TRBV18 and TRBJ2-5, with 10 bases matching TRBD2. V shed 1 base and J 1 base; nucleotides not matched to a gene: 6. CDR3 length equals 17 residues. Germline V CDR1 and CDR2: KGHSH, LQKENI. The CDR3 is CASSPLSASGGQETQYF. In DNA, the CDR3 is TGTGCCAGCTCACCACTCTCGGCTAGCGGGGGCCAAGAGACCCAGTACTTC.

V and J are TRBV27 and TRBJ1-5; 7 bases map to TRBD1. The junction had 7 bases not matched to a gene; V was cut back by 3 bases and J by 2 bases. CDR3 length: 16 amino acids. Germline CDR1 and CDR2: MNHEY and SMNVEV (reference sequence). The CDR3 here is CASSFTGALRNQPQHF. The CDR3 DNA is TGTGCCAGCAGTTTTACAGGGGCTCTTCGCAATCAGCCCCAGCATTTT.

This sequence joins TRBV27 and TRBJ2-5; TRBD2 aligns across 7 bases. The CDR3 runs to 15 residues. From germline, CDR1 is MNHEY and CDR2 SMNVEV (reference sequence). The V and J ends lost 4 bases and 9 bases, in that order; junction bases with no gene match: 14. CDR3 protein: CASSSLHRTSLAQYF. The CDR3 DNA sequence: TGTGCCAGCAGTTCTCTACACCGGACTAGTTTGGCCCAGTACTTC.

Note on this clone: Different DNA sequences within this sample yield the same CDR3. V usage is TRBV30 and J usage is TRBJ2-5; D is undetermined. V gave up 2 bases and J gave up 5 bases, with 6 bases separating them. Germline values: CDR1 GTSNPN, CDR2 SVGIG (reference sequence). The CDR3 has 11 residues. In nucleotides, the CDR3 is TGTGCCTGGAGTCCTAGGGAGACCCAGTACTTC. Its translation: CAWSPRETQYF.

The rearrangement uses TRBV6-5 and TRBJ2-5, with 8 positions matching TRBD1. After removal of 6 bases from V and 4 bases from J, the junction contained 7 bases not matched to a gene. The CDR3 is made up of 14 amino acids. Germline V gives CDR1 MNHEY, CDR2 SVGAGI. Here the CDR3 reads CASSPGQGGETQYF. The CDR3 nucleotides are TGTGCCAGCAGCCCCGGACAGGGCGGAGAGACCCAGTACTTC.

CDR3 DNA: TGTGCCAGCAGCCGGGACAGGGAAACTGAAGCTTTCTTT. Its protein product is CASSRDRETEAFF. The chain recombines TRBV11-2 with TRBJ1-1; the match to TRBD1 covers 9 bases. The CDR3 covers 13 residues. V gave up 5 bases and J gave up 5 bases; unmatched junction bases: 3. CDR1 and CDR2 from the germline V gene are SGHAT and FQNNGV.

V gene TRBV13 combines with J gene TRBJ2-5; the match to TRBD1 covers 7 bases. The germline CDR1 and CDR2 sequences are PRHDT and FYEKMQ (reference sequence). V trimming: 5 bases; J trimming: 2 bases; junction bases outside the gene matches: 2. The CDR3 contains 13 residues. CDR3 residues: CASSLGQQETQYF. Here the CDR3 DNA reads TGTGCCAGCAGCCTGGGACAGCAAGAGACCCAGTACTTC.

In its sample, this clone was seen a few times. The CDR3 loop reads CASSYYRGQNYEQYF. CDR3 nucleotides: TGTGCCAGCAGCTACTACAGGGGGCAAAACTACGAGCAGTACTTC. This chain connects TRBV11-2 to TRBJ2-7; 9 bases align to TRBD1. This CDR3 has 15 residues. Germline CDR1 reads SGHAT; CDR2 reads FQNNGV. J lost 3 bases, V lost 4 bases, and 7 bases had no gene match.

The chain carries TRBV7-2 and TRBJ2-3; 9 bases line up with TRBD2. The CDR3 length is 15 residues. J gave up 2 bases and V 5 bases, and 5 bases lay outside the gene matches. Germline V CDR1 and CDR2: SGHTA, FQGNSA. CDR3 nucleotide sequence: TGTGCCAGCAGCCCTGGACTAGCGCACACAGATACGCAGTATTTT. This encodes CASSPGLAHTDTQYF. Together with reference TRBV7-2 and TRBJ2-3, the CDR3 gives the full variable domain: GAGVSQSPSNKVTEKGKDVELRCDPISGHTALYWYRQSLGQGLEFLIYFQGNSAPDKSGLPSDRFSAERTGGSVSTLTIQRTQQEDSAVYLCASSPGLAHTDTQYFGPGTRLTVL.

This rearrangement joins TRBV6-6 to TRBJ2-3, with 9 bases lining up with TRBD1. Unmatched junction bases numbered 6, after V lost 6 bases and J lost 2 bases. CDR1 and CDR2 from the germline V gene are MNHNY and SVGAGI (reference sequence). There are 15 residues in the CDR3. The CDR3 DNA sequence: TGTGCCAGCAGCACCGGGACAGGGTACACAGATACGCAGTATTTT. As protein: CASSTGTGYTDTQYF.

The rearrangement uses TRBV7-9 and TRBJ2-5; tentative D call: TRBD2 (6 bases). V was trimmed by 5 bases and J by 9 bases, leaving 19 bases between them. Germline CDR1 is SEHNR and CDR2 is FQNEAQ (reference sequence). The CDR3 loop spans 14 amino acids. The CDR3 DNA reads TGTGCCAGCAGCCCCCCAGCGGGTGGATCGGCCCAGTACTTC. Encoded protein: CASSPPAGGSAQYF. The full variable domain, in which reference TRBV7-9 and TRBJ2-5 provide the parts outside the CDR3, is DTGVSQNPRHKITKRGQNVTFRCDPISEHNRLYWYRQTLGQGPEFLTYFQNEAQLEKSRLLSDRFSAERPKGSFSTLEIQRTEQGDSAMYLCASSPPAGGSAQYFGPGTRLLVL.